The 21 T cell receptor beta chains listed next were all sequenced from one sample in a study of beta chain features in type 1 diabetes. Of the isolated RNA, all was reverse transcribed, and so the sequenced material was expressed TCRB transcripts. Measured with immunoSEQ multiplex PCR; TCRdb has only the in-frame clones, and not every one. The sample has 900,000 or so clones; roughly a sixth are singletons. The sequenced sample consisted of naive CD4+ T cells from blood. These receptors came from a woman under 30 in good health.

This clone was detected only a few times. The V call is TRBV6-1, the J call TRBJ2-1, with D perhaps TRBD2 (5 bases). The CDR3 is 16 residues long. V gave up 0 bases and J gave up 4 bases, with 13 bases separating them. CDR1 is MNHNS and CDR2 is SASEGT in the germline V gene. DNA for the CDR3: TGTGCCAGCAGTGAAGCGTTAATAGCGCCGTACAATGAGCAGTTCTTC. Its protein is CASSEALIAPYNEQFF.

A few counts support this clone. This chain links TRBV28 with TRBJ2-7; D might be TRBD2 (5 bases). The germline V gene encodes CDR1 MDHEN and CDR2 SYDVKM. The CDR3 sequence is 15 residues long. Trimming removed 5 bases at V and 0 bases at J, with 14 bases between. This CDR3 reads CASSPAGVYSYEQYF. CDR3 nucleotide sequence: TGTGCCAGCAGTCCCGCCGGGGTATACTCCTACGAGCAGTACTTC.

This clone was observed at least ten times. The V gene is TRBV7-9, the J gene TRBJ2-1; D gene unclear. In germline, CDR1 is SEHNR, CDR2 FQNEAQ (reference sequence). Trimming removed 5 bases at V and 11 bases at J, with 7 bases between. This CDR3 contains 10 residues. The CDR3 nucleotides are TGTGCCAGCAGCCCCCGGAAGCAGTTCTTC. Encoded protein: CASSPRKQFF.

This clone was found a few times. The genes are TRBV7-3 and TRBJ2-3, with TRBD2 as a possible D gene (5 bases). The V end lost 5 bases, the J end lost 1 base, and 7 bases lay between the germline ends. This CDR3 spans 13 amino acids. Germline values: CDR1 SGHTA, CDR2 FQGTGA. DNA for the CDR3: TGTGCCAGCAGCGTTAGCGGCACAGATACGCAGTATTTT. Protein product: CASSVSGTDTQYF.

This clone was detected a few times. The chain has TRBV18 and TRBJ2-1, with D unresolved. The length of the CDR3 is 17 residues. The V gene lost 5 bases and the J gene lost 4 bases, with 21 bases spanning the gap. CDR1 is KGHSH, CDR2 LQKENI, per germline. The chain's CDR3 is CASSVLGSVSLYNEQFF. CDR3 coding DNA: TGTGCCAGCTCAGTCTTAGGCAGTGTCTCCCTATACAATGAGCAGTTCTTC.

The chain uses TRBV6-6 and TRBJ2-3; tentatively, D is TRBD1 or TRBD2 (7 bases each). This CDR3 is built from 15 residues. V was cut by 4 bases and J by 0 bases, with 11 bases left in between. Per the germline V gene, CDR1 is MNHNY and CDR2 is SVGAGI (reference sequence). CDR3 sequence (DNA): TGTGCCAGCAGTTTCAGGGGGGGAAGCACAGATACGCAGTATTTT. Translated: CASSFRGGSTDTQYF.

This clone was counted only a few times. The chain couples TRBV18 to TRBJ2-3; D is unresolved. The germline V gene has CDR1 KGHSH and CDR2 LQKENI. The ends were cut back, 3 bases at V and 5 bases at J, with 21 bases in the middle. This CDR3 has 17 amino acids. The CDR3 loop is CASSPPVQDQERDTQYF. The CDR3, as DNA: TGTGCCAGCTCACCGCCCGTGCAGGACCAAGAAAGAGATACGCAGTATTTT.

The V gene is TRBV7-2, the J gene TRBJ2-3, with 8 nucleotides matching TRBD2. With 6 bases clipped from V and 3 bases from J, the junction kept 11 bases outside the gene matches. This CDR3 spans 16 amino acids. CDR1 is SGHTA and CDR2 is FQGNSA in the germline V gene. The CDR3 DNA reads as TGTGCCAGCAGTCGAAAAGCGGGAGTCAGTACAGATACGCAGTATTTT. Encoded protein: CASSRKAGVSTDTQYF.

The table lists this clone with a few counts. V is TRBV29-1 and J is TRBJ1-1; no reliable D call. Germline V lookup: CDR1 SQVTM, CDR2 ANQGSEA. Trimming cost V 5 bases and J 0 bases, with 10 bases left between them. This CDR3 spans 13 amino acids. CDR3 DNA sequence: TGCAGCGTTACGCTGACGGTGAACACTGAAGCTTTCTTT. This encodes CSVTLTVNTEAFF.

The CDR3 spells CASSLALAPQSAGELFF. CDR3 DNA: TGTGCCAGCAGCTTAGCGCTCGCACCCCAATCGGCCGGGGAGCTGTTTTTT. This sequence joins TRBV7-9 and TRBJ2-2; D gene ambiguous. Trimming pared 0 bases from V and 6 bases from J, leaving 17 bases between. The germline V gene encodes CDR1 SEHNR and CDR2 FQNEAQ (reference sequence). The CDR3 has 17 amino acids.

The chain joins TRBV7-9 to TRBJ1-1; 11 positions agree with TRBD1. Germline V lookup: CDR1 SEHNR, CDR2 FQNEAQ (reference sequence). This CDR3 is built from 15 residues. The junction had 13 bases not matched to a gene; V was cut back by 6 bases and J by 10 bases. CDR3 DNA sequence: TGTGCCAGCAGTCAAATCCGGGACAGGGGGTGGCGAGCTTTCTTT. Its translation is CASSQIRDRGWRAFF. Supplemented by reference TRBV7-9 and TRBJ1-1, the full variable domain reads DTGVSQNPRHKITKRGQNVTFRCDPISEHNRLYWYRQTLGQGPEFLTYFQNEAQLEKSRLLSDRFSAERPKGSFSTLEIQRTEQGDSAMYLCASSQIRDRGWRAFFGQGTRLTVV.

This clone was seen a few times. V is TRBV28 and J is TRBJ1-5, with D hard to call. V dropped 2 bases and J dropped 2 bases, with 7 bases sitting between them. The CDR3 contains 14 residues. Germline CDR1 reads MDHEN; CDR2 reads SYDVKM. The CDR3 region is CASSLKERNQPQHF. For the CDR3, the DNA is TGTGCCAGCAGTTTAAAGGAGCGCAATCAGCCCCAGCATTTT.

The J gene is TRBJ1-2, the V gene TRBV19, with a tentative D call TRBD1 (6 bases). The CDR3 runs 16 residues. The V end was cut by 7 bases, the J end by 5 bases, with 23 bases between. The V gene's germline CDR1 is LNHDA and CDR2 SQIVND (reference sequence). The chain's CDR3 is CASTPRWDTSAYGYTF. In DNA, the CDR3 is TGTGCCAGTACCCCGAGATGGGACACCTCCGCATATGGCTACACCTTC.

The V gene is TRBV5-5, the J gene TRBJ1-1; 9 bases are a match to TRBD1. Losses at the gene ends were 5 bases for V and 5 bases for J; bases not matched to a gene: 7. Germline V CDR1 and CDR2: SGHKS, YYEKEE (reference sequence). This CDR3 spans 14 amino acids. In nucleotides, the CDR3 is TGTGCCAGCAGTTATTGGACAGGGGAGACTGAAGCTTTCTTT. Amino acid sequence: CASSYWTGETEAFF. The full variable domain, completed using reference TRBV5-5 and TRBJ1-1, is DAGVTQSPTHLIKTRGQQVTLRCSPISGHKSVSWYQQVLGQGPQFIFQYYEKEERGRGNFPDRFSARQFPNYSSELNVNALLLGDSALYLCASSYWTGETEAFFGQGTRLTVV.

The table lists this clone with a few counts. The J gene is TRBJ2-5, the V gene TRBV5-1; no clear D gene. V was clipped by 1 base and J by 3 bases, with 7 bases between them. Germline lookup yields CDR1 SGHRS and CDR2 YFSETQ. CDR3 length: 13 amino acids. This chain's CDR3 is CASSLIREETQYF. The CDR3 DNA sequence: TGCGCCAGCAGCTTGATACGGGAAGAGACCCAGTACTTC.

The rearrangement uses TRBV7-6 and TRBJ1-1; TRBD1 is a possible D gene (5 bases). The germline gives CDR1 SGHVS, CDR2 FNYEAQ. Trimming took off 5 bases at V and 5 bases at J, with 12 bases between the two ends. This CDR3 is built from 13 residues. The CDR3 region is CASSPGGGTEAFF. CDR3 DNA: TGTGCCAGCAGCCCCGGGGGGGGAACTGAAGCTTTCTTT.

Only a few counts were recorded for this clone. V and J are TRBV5-4 and TRBJ2-7; a possible D gene is TRBD1 (6 bases). Per the germline V gene, CDR1 is SGHNT and CDR2 is YYREEE (reference sequence). The CDR3 length is 15 residues. Trimming took 4 bases from V and 4 from J, leaving 18 bases between them. The CDR3 DNA is TGTGCCAGCAGCATCTACCAGGGGATTAGGTACGAGCAGTACTTC. Protein sequence: CASSIYQGIRYEQYF.

This clone has just a few counts. The CDR3 nucleotides are TGTGCCAGCAGCTTAGCTCCGGATGGCTACACCTTC. Translation: CASSLAPDGYTF. This rearrangement joins TRBV11-2 to TRBJ1-2; D is unclear. Germline CDR1 reads SGHAT; CDR2 reads FQNNGV. There are 12 residues in the CDR3. The germline V and J ends were trimmed by 1 base and 6 bases, with 6 bases remaining between them. The variable domain in full, completed from reference TRBV11-2 and TRBJ1-2, reads EAGVAQSPRYKIIEKRQSVAFWCNPISGHATLYWYQQILGQGPKLLIQFQNNGVVDDSQLPKDRFSAERLKGVDSTLKIQPAKLEDSAVYLCASSLAPDGYTFGSGTRLTVV.

The rearrangement joins TRBV29-1 to TRBJ2-3; D may be TRBD1 or TRBD2 (6 bases each). V was pared by 6 bases and J by 3 bases, with 19 bases between. The V gene's germline CDR1 is SQVTM and CDR2 ANQGSEA. This CDR3 has 15 residues. The chain's CDR3 is CSVALGQGRTDTQYF. The CDR3 DNA reads TGCAGCGTCGCCTTGGGGCAGGGGAGGACAGATACGCAGTATTTT.

This clone was counted only a few times. V gene TRBV5-1 combines with J gene TRBJ2-1; 9 nucleotides agree with TRBD2. V shed 0 bases, J shed 6 bases, and the junction held 7 bases outside the gene matches. This CDR3 region has 16 residues. Germline V gene data show CDR1 as SGHRS and CDR2 as YFSETQ. The CDR3 sequence: CASSLVPAGGSNEQFF. The CDR3 DNA follows: TGCGCCAGCAGCTTGGTTCCAGCGGGAGGATCCAATGAGCAGTTCTTC.

In its sample, this clone was seen a few times. CDR3 protein: CASSVAPLGGETQYF. In DNA, the CDR3 is TGTGCCAGCAGCGTAGCTCCCCTAGGGGGAGAGACCCAGTACTTC. This chain joins TRBV9 and TRBJ2-5, with D possibly being TRBD1 (6 bases). The CDR3 runs 15 residues. Trimming took 0 bases from V and 4 from J, leaving 13 bases between them. Germline CDR1 is SGDLS and CDR2 is YYNGEE.